The subject of this entry is one T cell receptor (beta chain). Each CDR3 protein gets one entry after TCRdb re-called the RT-PCR reads with MiXCR. Of fewer than 600,000 distinct CDR3 sequences listed, 6.5% to 8% were seen once; the top ten hold about 12%. Germline CDR1 is SGHRS and CDR2 is YFSETQ. There are 13 residues in the CDR3. The ends were cut back, 3 bases at V and 6 bases at J, with 12 bases in the middle. This entry is derived from a study of response to subunit inactivated influenza vaccine. The chain is built from TRBV5-1 and TRBJ1-1, with D unclear. This sequence was found in a man aged 45-69 years who received an inactivated influenza vaccine. This specimen was PBMCs from blood, taken around 25 months after vaccination. The CDR3 here is CASSSGNTPEAFF. The CDR3 DNA sequence: TGCGCCAGCAGCTCTGGTAATACTCCTGAAGCTTTCTTT. Complete variable domain (other parts from reference TRBV5-1 and TRBJ1-1): KAGVTQTPRYLIKTRGQQVTLSCSPISGHRSVSWYQQTPGQGLQFLFEYFSETQRNKGNFPGRFSGRQFSNSRSEMNVSTLELGDSALYLCASSSGNTPEAFFGQGTRLTVV.